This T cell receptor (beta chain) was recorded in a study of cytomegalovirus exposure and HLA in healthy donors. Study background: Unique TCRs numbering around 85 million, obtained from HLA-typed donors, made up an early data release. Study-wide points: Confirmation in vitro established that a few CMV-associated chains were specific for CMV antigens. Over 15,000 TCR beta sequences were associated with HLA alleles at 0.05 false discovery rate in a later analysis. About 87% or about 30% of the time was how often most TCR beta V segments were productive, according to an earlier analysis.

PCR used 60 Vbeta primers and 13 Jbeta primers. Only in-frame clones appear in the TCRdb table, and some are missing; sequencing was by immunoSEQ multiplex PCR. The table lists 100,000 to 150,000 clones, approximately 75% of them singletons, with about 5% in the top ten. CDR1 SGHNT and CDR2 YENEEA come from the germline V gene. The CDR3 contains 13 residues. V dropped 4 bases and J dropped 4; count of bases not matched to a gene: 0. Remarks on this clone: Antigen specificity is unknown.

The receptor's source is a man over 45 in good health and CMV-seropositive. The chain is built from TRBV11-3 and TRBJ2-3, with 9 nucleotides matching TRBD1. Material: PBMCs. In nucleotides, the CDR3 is TGTGCCAGCAGCTGGACAGGGGCAGATACGCAGTATTTT. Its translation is CASSWTGADTQYF. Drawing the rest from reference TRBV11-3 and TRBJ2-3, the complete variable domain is EAGVVQSPRYKIIEKKQPVAFWCNPISGHNTLYWYLQNLGQGPELLIRYENEEAVDDSQLPKDRFSAERLKGVDSTLKIQPAELGDSAVYLCASSWTGADTQYFGPGTRLTVL.